Below are 26 T cell receptor beta chains sequenced from a single sample in a study of CD8 T cells in ankylosing spondylitis. One entry per CDR3 protein, called by TCRdb with MiXCR from the 5' RACE reads. This sample has about 280,000 distinct CDR3 sequences; 20% occur once, and the top ten carry less than 9.5%. The specimen was blood, either unsorted or a sorted T cell fraction (not recorded which). These receptor sequences come from a male donor with ankylosing spondylitis or in good health (not recorded which).

Comments on this clonotype: The germline gene is not matched at one end of the junction; a read error may be the cause. As DNA, the CDR3 is TGTGCCATCAGTGACCCTACTAGCGGGTCGGTGGATGAGCAGTTCTTC. Its protein is CAISDPTSGSVDEQFF. This chain uses TRBV24-1 with TRBJ2-1; 9 bases are a match to TRBD2. The CDR3 extends over 16 amino acids. CDR1 and CDR2 from the germline V gene are KGHDR and SFDVKD.

This clonotype was observed a few times. The gene calls are TRBV28 and TRBJ2-3; 10 nucleotides align to TRBD1. V shed 10 bases, J shed 4 bases, and the junction held 8 bases outside the gene matches. Germline CDR1 is MDHEN and CDR2 is SYDVKM. The CDR3 is 14 residues long. This CDR3 is CATSSTGGSDTQYF. CDR3 nucleotide sequence: TGTGCCACCTCGTCGACAGGGGGCTCAGATACGCAGTATTTT.

This CDR3 reads CASSMWDSSNTGELFF. CDR3 nucleotides: TGTGCCAGCAGCATGTGGGACAGCTCGAACACCGGGGAGCTGTTTTTT. The genes are TRBV21-1 and TRBJ2-2; the table's D call TRBD1 went unverified against the DNA. TRBV21-1 is given as a pseudogene. The CDR3 runs to 16 residues.

This clonotype was recorded a few times. The genes are TRBV5-1 and TRBJ2-5, with 11 bases that match TRBD2. V was pared by 4 bases and J by 4 bases, with 12 bases of the junction left unmatched. Looked up from germline, CDR1 is SGHRS and CDR2 is YFSETQ. This CDR3 contains 17 residues. CDR3 DNA sequence: TGCGCCAGCAGCCCCGGTGGTAGCGGGGGGGGTTCAGAGACCCAGTACTTC. As protein: CASSPGGSGGGSETQYF.

This clonotype was detected only a few times. This rearrangement joins TRBV15 to TRBJ2-1; D might be TRBD2 (5 bases). This CDR3 has 18 residues. V was pared by 2 bases and J by 1 base, with 18 bases between. The germline gives CDR1 LNHNV, CDR2 YYDKDF (reference sequence). In DNA form, the CDR3 reads TGTGCCACCAGCAGACCCTACGGGATTGGCGGTTCCTACAATGAGCAGTTCTTC. This sequence encodes CATSRPYGIGGSYNEQFF.

Only a few counts were recorded for this clonotype. The rearrangement joins TRBV12-3 or TRBV12-4 to TRBJ1-4; TRBD1 aligns across 7 bases. CDR3 length equals 15 residues. V lost 3 bases, J lost 2 bases, and 3 bases stayed unmatched. For the CDR3, the DNA is TGTGCCAGCAGTTTTTCGACAGGGACTAATGAAAAACTGTTTTTT. Protein product: CASSFSTGTNEKLFF.

This clonotype has ten or more counts. This chain connects TRBV24-1 to TRBJ1-1, with TRBD1 as a possible D gene (6 bases). V gave up 4 bases and J gave up 3 bases, with 11 bases separating them. CDR1 KGHDR and CDR2 SFDVKD come from the germline V gene. The CDR3 is 14 residues long. This chain's CDR3 is CATSDNRVYTEAFF. The CDR3 region has the DNA TGTGCCACCAGTGACAACAGGGTTTACACTGAAGCTTTCTTT.

The chain uses TRBV7-3 and TRBJ2-1, with 10 bases that match TRBD2. The trim removed 0 bases at V and 7 bases at J, leaving 6 bases unmatched. This CDR3 region has 16 residues. The germline CDR1 and CDR2 sequences are SGHTA and FQGTGA. CDR3 sequence reads: CASSLTLAGAGNEQFF. The CDR3 DNA follows: TGTGCCAGCAGCTTAACCCTAGCGGGGGCTGGGAATGAGCAGTTCTTC.

About this clonotype itself: The junction departs from germline at one end; a sequencing error may be responsible. The V and J genes are TRBV2 and TRBJ2-1, with D perhaps TRBD2 (5 bases). This CDR3 has 16 residues. CDR1 SNHLY and CDR2 FYNNEI come from the germline V gene. The CDR3 DNA reads TGTACCAGCAGCTATGACATTAGCTGGAGCGGTATTGAGCAGTTCTTC. Translated: CTSSYDISWSGIEQFF.

There are a few counts of this clonotype. The chain carries TRBV29-1 and TRBJ2-1; D perhaps matches TRBD2 (7 bases). Trimming stripped 1 base from V and 1 base from J, with 17 bases between. The CDR3 is 17 residues long. Germline loops: CDR1 SQVTM, CDR2 ANQGSEA. The DNA of the CDR3 is TGCAGCGTTGAAGGGGCCCAACAGGGAGGGTCCTACAATGAGCAGTTCTTC. It translates to CSVEGAQQGGSYNEQFF.

This clonotype is a singleton in its sample. This sequence joins TRBV27 and TRBJ2-1; D perhaps matches TRBD2 (6 bases). V was pared by 2 bases and J by 8 bases, with 13 bases between. Germline-derived CDR1 and CDR2 are MNHEY and SMNVEV (reference sequence). The length of the CDR3 is 14 residues. The CDR3 spells CASSLKGPGDEQFF. The CDR3 nucleotides read TGTGCCAGCAGTTTAAAGGGCCCGGGGGATGAGCAGTTCTTC.

The gene calls are TRBV18 and TRBJ2-2; 10 nucleotides match TRBD1. Per the germline V gene, CDR1 is KGHSH and CDR2 is LQKENI. The V gene end was trimmed by 3 bases and the J gene end by 2 bases; junction bases not matched to a gene: 9. CDR3 length equals 18 residues. In DNA, the CDR3 is TGTGCCAGCTCACCGACAGGGGGCCCGACCCTTAACACCGGGGAGCTGTTTTTT. Translated: CASSPTGGPTLNTGELFF. Complete variable domain (other parts from reference TRBV18 and TRBJ2-2): NAGVMQNPRHLVRRRGQEARLRCSPMKGHSHVYWYRQLPEEGLKFMVYLQKENIIDESGMPKERFSAEFPKEGPSILRIQQVVRGDSAAYFCASSPTGGPTLNTGELFFGEGSRLTVL.

Many counts were recorded for this clonotype. V is TRBV20-1 and J is TRBJ2-3; TRBD1 might be the D (5 bases). V shed 6 bases and J shed 3 bases, with 22 bases lying between them. The CDR3 is 16 amino acids. Germline V lookup: CDR1 DFQATT, CDR2 SNEGSKA (reference sequence). Here the CDR3 reads CSAPQVGLTFTDTQYF. The CDR3, as DNA: TGCAGTGCCCCCCAGGTGGGGCTAACGTTTACAGATACGCAGTATTTT.

In this sample, this clonotype turned up a few times. V gene TRBV29-1 combines with J gene TRBJ1-1; D gene unclear. The CDR3 length is 12 residues. V lost 3 bases to trimming and J lost 1 base, with 6 bases between them. The V gene's germline CDR1 is SQVTM and CDR2 ANQGSEA. Here the CDR3 reads CSVDLGNTEAFF. The CDR3 region has the DNA TGCAGCGTTGACTTGGGGAACACTGAAGCTTTCTTT.

This clonotype was picked up a small number of times. CDR3 in DNA: TGTGCCAGCAGTCCAAGGACAGGGGCCTTACTAGAGACCCAGTACTTC. This encodes CASSPRTGALLETQYF. The chain joins TRBV12-3 or TRBV12-4 to TRBJ2-5; TRBD1 agrees at 9 bases. CDR3 size: 16 residues. V lost 5 bases, J lost 4 bases, and 11 bases stayed unmatched.

The V call is TRBV12-3 or TRBV12-4, the J call TRBJ2-3; TRBD2 might be the D (5 bases). CDR3 length equals 13 residues. Trimming left V 10 bases short and J 1 base short, with 12 bases between. CDR3 nucleotide sequence: TGTGCCACCTCGGGGTTGGGCACAGATACGCAGTATTTT. Translated: CATSGLGTDTQYF.

As for this clonotype: Germline is not matched at one junction end, which may reflect a read error. The rearrangement uses TRBV7-7 and TRBJ2-1; D is perhaps TRBD1 (6 bases). This CDR3 contains 14 residues. CDR1 is SSHAT and CDR2 is FNYEAQ in the germline V gene (reference sequence). The CDR3 region is CASSLVDAGDEQFF. For the CDR3, the DNA is TGTGCTAGCAGCTTAGTTGATGCAGGGGATGAGCAGTTCTTC.

The rearrangement links TRBV20-1 to TRBJ2-1; the match to TRBD2 covers 11 bases. Germline-derived CDR1 and CDR2 are DFQATT and SNEGSKA (reference sequence). V lost 3 bases and J lost 8; bases outside the gene matches: 9. The length of the CDR3 is 15 residues. The CDR3 region has the DNA TGCAGTGCTAGTGACCTACTAGCGGGAGTTTATGAGCAGTTCTTC. It encodes CSASDLLAGVYEQFF.

The V gene is TRBV12-3 or TRBV12-4, the J gene TRBJ2-1; 7 bases line up with TRBD1. V was clipped by 6 bases and J by 3 bases; unmatched bases: 8. This CDR3 comprises 15 residues. CDR3 protein: CASSSGGAIYNEQFF. CDR3 coding DNA: TGTGCCAGCAGCTCAGGGGGTGCGATCTACAATGAGCAGTTCTTC.

J is TRBJ1-2 and V is TRBV6-1, with 7 nucleotides matching TRBD1. Germline CDR1 reads MNHNS; CDR2 reads SASEGT. This CDR3 is built from 16 residues. The V and J ends lost 2 bases and 6 bases, in that order; junction bases with no gene match: 12. CDR3 DNA: TGTGCCAGCAGTGAACTGGGGCAGGGGGGGACTAATGGCTACACCTTC. Amino acids: CASSELGQGGTNGYTF.

This chain links TRBV6-1 with TRBJ2-5, with D possibly being TRBD2 (6 bases). V lost 1 base, J lost 7 bases, and 13 bases lay in between. Germline V CDR1 and CDR2: MNHNS, SASEGT. This CDR3 contains 14 residues. This CDR3 is CASSEDAGGGTQYF. CDR3 nucleotides: TGTGCCAGCAGTGAAGATGCTGGGGGAGGGACCCAGTACTTC.

This clonotype has just a few counts. The genes are TRBV15 and TRBJ2-5; D gene ambiguous. Germline V gene data show CDR1 as LNHNV and CDR2 as YYDKDF (reference sequence). V was shortened by 0 bases and J by 5 bases, with 13 bases between the two germline ends. The CDR3 has 15 residues. The CDR3 is CATSRDRVTGETQYF. CDR3 nucleotides: TGTGCCACCAGCAGAGATAGAGTCACCGGGGAGACCCAGTACTTC.

The chain uses TRBV3-1 and TRBJ1-1; D uncertain. Germline V gene lookup returns CDR1 LGHDT and CDR2 YNNKEL (reference sequence). This CDR3 contains 13 residues. V was trimmed by 1 base and J by 4 bases, leaving 7 bases between them. The CDR3 DNA reads TGTGCCAGCAGCCAAGGGGCCCGCACTGAAGCTTTCTTT. It translates to CASSQGARTEAFF.

This clonotype has a handful of counts. The rearrangement joins TRBV6-5 to TRBJ2-3, with TRBD2 identical over 7 bases. The junction had 2 bases not matched to a gene; V was cut back by 0 bases and J by 2 bases. The CDR3 sequence is 15 residues long. Germline V lookup: CDR1 MNHEY, CDR2 SVGAGI. CDR3 in DNA: TGTGCCAGCAGTTACTCTCGGGAGGTCACAGATACGCAGTATTTT. It is translated as CASSYSREVTDTQYF.

This clonotype was found a few times. This chain connects TRBV7-3 to TRBJ2-2; no firm D call. This CDR3 region has 14 residues. CDR1 and CDR2 from the germline V gene are SGHTA and FQGTGA. Trimming took 5 bases from V and 7 from J, leaving 14 bases between them. The CDR3 DNA is TGTGCCAGCAGCCCCGTTAGCTCAGACGGGGAGCTGTTTTTT. Its translation: CASSPVSSDGELFF.

In this sample, this clonotype turned up many times. The V and J genes are TRBV5-1 and TRBJ1-6, with 7 bases identical to TRBD1. With V trimmed by 3 bases and J by 3 bases, 3 bases remained unmatched. Germline V gene sequence: CDR1 SGHRS, CDR2 YFSETQ. This CDR3 has 15 amino acids. In DNA, the CDR3 is TGCGCCAGCAGCTGGGACAGAAACTATAATTCACCCCTCCACTTT. Protein: CASSWDRNYNSPLHF.